These 6 T cell receptor beta chains came from one sample sequenced in a study of control samples from healthy donors and cancer patients (dated by TCRdb to about 2020). Library preparation was by the immunoSEQ multiplex PCR assay. TCRdb carries this immuneACCESS record with in-frame sequences only. Its versions omit some clonotypes, under half of them owing to an unresolved V gene in the studies checked, with the rest unexplained. This sample comprises about 54,000 clones, 95% to 96% of them detected only once. Around 2% of the sample is in the top ten clones. The sequencing sample was made of blood. All receptors come from a woman in her 30s in good health.

This clone showed up just once. The J gene is TRBJ2-1, the V gene TRBV5-4; possibly TRBD1 or TRBD2 for D (7 bases each). The V gene lost 0 bases and the J gene lost 10 bases, with 23 bases spanning the gap. There are 17 residues in the CDR3. Germline V gene sequence: CDR1 SGHNT, CDR2 YYREEE (reference sequence). The CDR3 nucleotides are TGTGCCAGCAGCTTGGACTCGGCGTCAGGGGGGGAGCGGGAGCAGTTCTTC. It codes for CASSLDSASGGEREQFF.

The chain recombines TRBV9 with TRBJ2-3; 7 bases agree with TRBD2. This CDR3 has 16 residues. With 0 bases clipped from V and 2 bases from J, the junction kept 6 bases outside the gene matches. The germline gives CDR1 SGDLS, CDR2 YYNGEE. In DNA form, the CDR3 reads TGTGCCAGCAGCGTAGGCCCGGGAGGTAACACAGATACGCAGTATTTT. Its translation is CASSVGPGGNTDTQYF.

CDR3: CASSPRTGGLANTEAFF. In DNA, the CDR3 is TGTGCCAGCAGCCCGCGGACAGGGGGCCTGGCGAACACTGAAGCTTTCTTT. The chain uses TRBV7-8 and TRBJ1-1; TRBD1 agrees at 11 bases. The CDR3 runs 17 residues. CDR1 is SGHVS and CDR2 is FQNEAQ in the germline V gene. The trim removed 5 bases at V and 1 base at J, leaving 9 bases unmatched.

This clone was counted a single time. The chain couples TRBV30 to TRBJ1-1; TRBD1 matches at 9 bases. Germline loops: CDR1 GTSNPN, CDR2 SVGIG (reference sequence). There are 12 residues in the CDR3. Trimming removed 5 bases from V and 3 bases from J; junction bases left unmatched: 1. Here the CDR3 DNA reads TGTGCCTGGGGACAGGGGCACACTGAAGCTTTCTTT. Translation gives CAWGQGHTEAFF.

This rearrangement joins TRBV18 to TRBJ1-2; TRBD1 matches at 8 bases. The germline CDR1 and CDR2 sequences are KGHSH and LQKENI. This CDR3 has 13 amino acids. V was clipped by 3 bases and J by 3 bases; unmatched bases: 0. Here the CDR3 DNA reads TGTGCCAGCTCACCGGACAGGGACTATGGCTACACCTTC. Encoded protein: CASSPDRDYGYTF.

The rearrangement joins TRBV2 to TRBJ2-3; the D gene is possibly TRBD1 (6 bases). The CDR3 sequence is 14 residues long. Germline V gives CDR1 SNHLY, CDR2 FYNNEI. The V end was cut by 8 bases, the J end by 9 bases, with 21 bases between. CDR3 sequence (DNA): TGTGCCAGCTTTAGCAGGACGAAGGGGGTGACGCAGTATTTT. Protein product: CASFSRTKGVTQYF. Combining the CDR3 with reference TRBV2 and TRBJ2-3 gives the whole variable domain EPEVTQTPSHQVTQMGQEVILRCVPISNHLYFYWYRQILGQKVEFLVSFYNNEISEKSEIFDDQFSVERPDGSNFTLKIRSTKLEDSAMYFCASFSRTKGVTQYFGPGTRLTVL.